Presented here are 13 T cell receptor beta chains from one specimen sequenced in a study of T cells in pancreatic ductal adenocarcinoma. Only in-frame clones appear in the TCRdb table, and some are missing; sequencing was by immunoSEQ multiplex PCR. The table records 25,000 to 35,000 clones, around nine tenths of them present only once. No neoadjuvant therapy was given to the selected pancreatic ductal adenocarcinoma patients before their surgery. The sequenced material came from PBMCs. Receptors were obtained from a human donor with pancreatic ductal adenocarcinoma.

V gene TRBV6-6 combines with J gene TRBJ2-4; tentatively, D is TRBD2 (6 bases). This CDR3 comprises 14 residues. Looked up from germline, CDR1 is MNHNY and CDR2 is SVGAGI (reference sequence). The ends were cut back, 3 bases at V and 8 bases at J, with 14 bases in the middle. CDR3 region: CASSYSDYSDIQYF. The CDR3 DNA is TGTGCCAGCAGTTATTCGGACTACTCGGACATTCAGTACTTC.

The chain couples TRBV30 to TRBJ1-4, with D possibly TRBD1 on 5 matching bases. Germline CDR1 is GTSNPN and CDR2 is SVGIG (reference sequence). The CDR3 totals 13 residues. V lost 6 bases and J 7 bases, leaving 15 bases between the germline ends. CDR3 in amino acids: CACEKGTAEKLFF. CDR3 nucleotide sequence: TGTGCCTGTGAGAAGGGGACGGCTGAAAAACTGTTTTTT.

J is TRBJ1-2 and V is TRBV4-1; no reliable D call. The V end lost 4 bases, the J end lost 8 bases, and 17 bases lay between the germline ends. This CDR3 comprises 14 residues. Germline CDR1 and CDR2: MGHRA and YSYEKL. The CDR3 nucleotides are TGCGCCAGCAGCCGCCCCCAGGCAGCGGGGGGCTACACCTTC. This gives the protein CASSRPQAAGGYTF.

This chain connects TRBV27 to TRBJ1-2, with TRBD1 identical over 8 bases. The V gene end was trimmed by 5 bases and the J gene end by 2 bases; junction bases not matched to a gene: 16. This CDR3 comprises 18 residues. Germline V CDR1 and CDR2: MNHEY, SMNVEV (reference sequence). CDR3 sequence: CASSPRGGQGGWNYGYTF. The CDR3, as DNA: TGTGCCAGCAGTCCCCGGGGCGGACAGGGTGGATGGAACTATGGCTACACCTTC.

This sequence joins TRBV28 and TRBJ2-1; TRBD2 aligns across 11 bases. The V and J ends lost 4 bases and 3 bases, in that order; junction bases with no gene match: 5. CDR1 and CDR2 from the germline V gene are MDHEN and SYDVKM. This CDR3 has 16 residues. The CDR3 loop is CASSSTLAGDYNEQFF. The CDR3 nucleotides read TGTGCCAGCAGTTCAACACTAGCGGGAGACTACAATGAGCAGTTCTTC.

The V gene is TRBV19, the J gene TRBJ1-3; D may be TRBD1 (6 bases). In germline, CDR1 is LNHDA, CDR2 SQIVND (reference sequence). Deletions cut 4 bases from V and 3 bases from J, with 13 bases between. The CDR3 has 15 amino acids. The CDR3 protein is CASSRVDSHGNTIYF. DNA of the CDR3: TGTGCCAGTAGTAGGGTGGACAGCCATGGAAACACCATATATTTT.

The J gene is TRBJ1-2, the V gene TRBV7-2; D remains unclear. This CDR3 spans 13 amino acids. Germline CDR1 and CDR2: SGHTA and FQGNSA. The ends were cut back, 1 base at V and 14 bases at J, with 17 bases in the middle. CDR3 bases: TGTGCCAGCAGCTTAGGACCGGACGGTGGTCTTACCTTC. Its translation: CASSLGPDGGLTF.

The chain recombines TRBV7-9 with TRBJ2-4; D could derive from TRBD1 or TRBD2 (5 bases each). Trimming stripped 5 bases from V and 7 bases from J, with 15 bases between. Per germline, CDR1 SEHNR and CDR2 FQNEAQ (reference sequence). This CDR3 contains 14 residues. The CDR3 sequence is CASSEGTLENIQYF. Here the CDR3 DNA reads TGTGCCAGCAGCGAGGGGACCCTCGAGAACATTCAGTACTTC.

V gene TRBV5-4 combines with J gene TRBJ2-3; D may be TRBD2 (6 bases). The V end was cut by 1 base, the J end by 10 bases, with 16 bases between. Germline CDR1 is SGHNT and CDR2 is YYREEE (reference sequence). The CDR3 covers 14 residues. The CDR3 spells CASSLPGRGMSQYF. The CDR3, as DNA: TGTGCCAGCAGCTTGCCCGGGAGAGGGATGTCGCAGTATTTT.

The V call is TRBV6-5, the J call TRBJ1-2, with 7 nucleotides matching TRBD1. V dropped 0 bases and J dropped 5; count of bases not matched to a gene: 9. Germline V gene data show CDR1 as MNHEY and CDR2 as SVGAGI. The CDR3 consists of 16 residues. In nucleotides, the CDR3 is TGTGCCAGCAGTTACTCGAAAGGGGGCGGTCGGTATGGCTACACCTTC. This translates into CASSYSKGGGRYGYTF.

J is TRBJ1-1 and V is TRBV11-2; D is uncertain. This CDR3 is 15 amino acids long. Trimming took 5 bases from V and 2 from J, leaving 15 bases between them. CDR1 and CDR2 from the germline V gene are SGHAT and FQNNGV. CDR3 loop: CASSPGSSPNTEAFF. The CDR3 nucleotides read TGTGCCAGCAGCCCCGGGTCCAGTCCAAACACTGAAGCTTTCTTT.

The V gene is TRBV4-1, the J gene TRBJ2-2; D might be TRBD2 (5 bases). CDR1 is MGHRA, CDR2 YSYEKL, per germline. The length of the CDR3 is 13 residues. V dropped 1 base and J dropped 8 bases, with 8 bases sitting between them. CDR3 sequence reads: CASSQVRTGELFF. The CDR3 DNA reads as TGCGCCAGCAGCCAAGTCAGGACTGGGGAGCTGTTTTTT.

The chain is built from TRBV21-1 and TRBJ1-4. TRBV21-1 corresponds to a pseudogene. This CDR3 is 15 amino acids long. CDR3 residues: CASSIGVGINEKLFF. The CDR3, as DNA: TGTGCCAGCAGCATCGGTGTCGGGATTAATGAAAAACTGTTTTTT.